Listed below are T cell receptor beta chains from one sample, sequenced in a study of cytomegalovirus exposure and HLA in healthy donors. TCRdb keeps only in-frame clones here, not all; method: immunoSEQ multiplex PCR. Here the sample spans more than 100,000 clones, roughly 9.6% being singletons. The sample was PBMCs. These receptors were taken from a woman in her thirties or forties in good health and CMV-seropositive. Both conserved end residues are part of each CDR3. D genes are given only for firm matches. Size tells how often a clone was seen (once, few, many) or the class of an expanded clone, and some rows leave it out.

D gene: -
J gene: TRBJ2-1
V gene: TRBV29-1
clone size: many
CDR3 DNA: TGCAGCGTCAGGAACAATGAGCAGTTCTTC
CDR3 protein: CSVRNNEQFF

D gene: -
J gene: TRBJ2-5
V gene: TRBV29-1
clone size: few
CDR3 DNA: TGCAGCGTTGATGGGCCTTCCCAAGAGACCCAGTACTTC
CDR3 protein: CSVDGPSQETQYF

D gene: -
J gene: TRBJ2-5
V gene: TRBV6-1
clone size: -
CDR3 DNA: TGTGCCAGCAGTGGCCTGGGGGCGGTCCACGAAGAGACCCAGTACTTC
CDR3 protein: CASSGLGAVHEETQYF

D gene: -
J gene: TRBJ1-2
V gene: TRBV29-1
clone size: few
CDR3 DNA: TGCAGTGTCACCTCACCGGACTCAAACTATGGCTACACCTTC
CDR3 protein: CSVTSPDSNYGYTF

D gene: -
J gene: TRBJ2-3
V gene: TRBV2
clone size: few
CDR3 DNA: TGTGCCAGCAGTGACTCCTCTAGCACAGATACGCAGTATTTT
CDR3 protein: CASSDSSSTDTQYF

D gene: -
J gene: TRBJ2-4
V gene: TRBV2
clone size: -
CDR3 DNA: TGTGCCAGCAGTGAAGCGCTCGGCCAGGGTGCCAAAAACATTCAGTACTTC
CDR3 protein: CASSEALGQGAKNIQYF

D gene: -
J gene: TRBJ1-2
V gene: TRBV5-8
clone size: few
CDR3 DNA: TGTGCCAGCAGCTGGTCGCAGAGGGCGGTTGGCTACACCTTC
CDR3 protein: CASSWSQRAVGYTF

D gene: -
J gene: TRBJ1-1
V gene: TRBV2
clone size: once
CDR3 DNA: TGTGCCAGATTAGGGGGATTGAACACTGAAGCTTTCTTT
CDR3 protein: CARLGGLNTEAFF

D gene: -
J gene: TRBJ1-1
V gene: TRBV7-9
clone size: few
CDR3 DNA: TGTGCCAGCAGCTTAGCGCGTCAAGCTTCTGAAGCTTTCTTT
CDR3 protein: CASSLARQASEAFF

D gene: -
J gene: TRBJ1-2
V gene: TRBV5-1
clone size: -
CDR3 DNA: TGCGCCAGCAGCTTGGGACTGATCTATGGCTACACCTTC
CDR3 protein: CASSLGLIYGYTF

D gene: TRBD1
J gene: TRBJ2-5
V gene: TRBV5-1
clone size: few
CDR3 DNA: TGCGCCAGCAGCTTGGAGGCAGGGGGCGAAGAGACCCAGTACTTC
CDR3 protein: CASSLEAGGEETQYF

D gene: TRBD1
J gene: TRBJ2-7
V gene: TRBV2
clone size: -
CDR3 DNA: TGTGCCAGCAGTCCAAGTGGACAGGGGCTCTCCTACGAGCAGTACTTC
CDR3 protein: CASSPSGQGLSYEQYF

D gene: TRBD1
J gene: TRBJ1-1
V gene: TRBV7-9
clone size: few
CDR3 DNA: TGTGCCAGCTCCTGGACAGGGGCCTTACGGAACACTGAAGCTTTCTTT
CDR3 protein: CASSWTGALRNTEAFF

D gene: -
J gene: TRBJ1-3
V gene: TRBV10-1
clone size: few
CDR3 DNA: TGCGCCATATCCTTGGTTAGCTCTGGAAACACCATATATTTT
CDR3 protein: CAISLVSSGNTIYF

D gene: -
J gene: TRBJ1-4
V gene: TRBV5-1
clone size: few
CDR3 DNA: TGCGCCAGCAGCTTGGGACAGACTAATGAAAAACTGTTTTTT
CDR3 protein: CASSLGQTNEKLFF

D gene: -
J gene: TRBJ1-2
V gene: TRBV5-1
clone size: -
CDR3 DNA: TGCGCCAGCAGCTTGACTACAGGGTACCGTCAAGGCTACACCTTC
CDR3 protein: CASSLTTGYRQGYTF

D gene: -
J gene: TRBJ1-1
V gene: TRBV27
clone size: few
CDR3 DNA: TGTGCCAGCAGTTTTGAGGAGGGGACTGAAGCTTTCTTT
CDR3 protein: CASSFEEGTEAFF

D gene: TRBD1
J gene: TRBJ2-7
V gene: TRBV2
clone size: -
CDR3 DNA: TGTGCCAGCAGTGGACAGGGCTACGAGCAGTACTTC
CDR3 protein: CASSGQGYEQYF

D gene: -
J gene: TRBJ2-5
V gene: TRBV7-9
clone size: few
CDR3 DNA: TGTGCCAGCAGCTCAAGGGGCCGAGAGACCCAGTACTTC
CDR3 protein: CASSSRGRETQYF

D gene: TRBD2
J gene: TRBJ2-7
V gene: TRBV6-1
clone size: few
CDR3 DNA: TGTGCCAGCAGTGAGGTCGGGGGGGCATCCTACGAGCAGTACTTC
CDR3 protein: CASSEVGGASYEQYF

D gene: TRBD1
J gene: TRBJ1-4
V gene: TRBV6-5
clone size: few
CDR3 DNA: TGTGCCAGCAGTTATCGCACAGGGGCTCCCAATGAAAAACTGTTTTTT
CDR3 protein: CASSYRTGAPNEKLFF

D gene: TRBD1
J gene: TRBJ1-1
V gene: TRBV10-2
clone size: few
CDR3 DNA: TGCGCCAGCAGTGAGACACCCTCGGACAGGGTTCAAGCTTTCTTT
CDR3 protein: CASSETPSDRVQAFF

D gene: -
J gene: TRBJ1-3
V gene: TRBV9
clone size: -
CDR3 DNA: TGTGCCAGCAGTCCCCGCAGAAGCTCTGGAAACACCATATATTTT
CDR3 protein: CASSPRRSSGNTIYF

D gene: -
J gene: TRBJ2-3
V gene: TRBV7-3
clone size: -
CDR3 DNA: TGTGCCAGCAGCCTCACAGGGACCGGCTATACGCAGTATTTT
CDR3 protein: CASSLTGTGYTQYF

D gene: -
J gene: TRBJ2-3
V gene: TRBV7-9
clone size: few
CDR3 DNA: TGTGCCAGCAGCCCCCCCGGGCGGGCAGATACGCAGTATTTT
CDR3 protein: CASSPPGRADTQYF

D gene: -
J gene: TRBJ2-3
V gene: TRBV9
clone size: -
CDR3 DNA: TGTGCCAGCAGCTTCCGGGACAACACAGATACGCAGTATTTT
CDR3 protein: CASSFRDNTDTQYF

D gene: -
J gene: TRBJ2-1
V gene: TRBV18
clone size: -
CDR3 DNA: TGTGCCAGCTCACCTAGGGCAGGGGATGAGCAGTTCTTC
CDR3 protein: CASSPRAGDEQFF

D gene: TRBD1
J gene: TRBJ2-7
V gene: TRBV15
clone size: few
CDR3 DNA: TGTGCCACCAGCAGAGGCTCCGGGACAGCCTCCTCCTACGAGCAGTACTTC
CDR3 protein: CATSRGSGTASSYEQYF

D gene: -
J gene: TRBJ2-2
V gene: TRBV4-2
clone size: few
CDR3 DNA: TGTGCCAGCAGCCAACGACAGAACACCGGGGAGCTGTTTTTT
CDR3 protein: CASSQRQNTGELFF

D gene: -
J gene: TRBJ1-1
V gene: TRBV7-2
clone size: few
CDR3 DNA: TGTGCCAGCAGCTTAAACGAGAATCTTAACACTGAAGCTTTCTTT
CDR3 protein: CASSLNENLNTEAFF

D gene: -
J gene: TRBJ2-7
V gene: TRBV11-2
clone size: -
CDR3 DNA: TGTGCCAGCAGCCCGACGCGGGACAGCTCCTACGAGCAGTACTTC
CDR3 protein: CASSPTRDSSYEQYF

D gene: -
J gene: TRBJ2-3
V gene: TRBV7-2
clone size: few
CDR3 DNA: TGTGCCAGCAGCTTAGTGGGAGCGAGGGTCACAGATACGCAGTATTTT
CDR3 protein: CASSLVGARVTDTQYF

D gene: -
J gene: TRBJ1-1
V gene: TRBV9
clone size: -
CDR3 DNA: TGTGCCAGCAGCCTCGAGGTCCTGAACACTGAAGCTTTCTTT
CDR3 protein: CASSLEVLNTEAFF

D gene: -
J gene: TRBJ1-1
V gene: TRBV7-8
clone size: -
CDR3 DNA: TGTGCCAGCAGATTAGCGGGGGCGGCAGGGGAAGCTTTCTTT
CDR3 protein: CASRLAGAAGEAFF

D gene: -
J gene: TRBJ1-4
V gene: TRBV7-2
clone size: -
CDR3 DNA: TGTGCCAGCAGCTCCGCGGGGGGGCCAGGGACAGAAAAACTGTTTTTT
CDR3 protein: CASSSAGGPGTEKLFF

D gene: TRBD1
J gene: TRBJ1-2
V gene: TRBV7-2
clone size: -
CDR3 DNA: TGTGCCAGCAGCGGACAGGCCAGGTATGGCTACACCTTC
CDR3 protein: CASSGQARYGYTF

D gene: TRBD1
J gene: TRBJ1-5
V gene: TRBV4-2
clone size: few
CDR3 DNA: TGTGCCAGCAGCGAAAGGGACAGGGGAGGTCAGCCCCAGCATTTT
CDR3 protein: CASSERDRGGQPQHF

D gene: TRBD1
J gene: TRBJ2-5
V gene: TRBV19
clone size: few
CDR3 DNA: TGTGCCAGTAGTAACCAGTACCCAGGGGGCGAGACCCAGTACTTC
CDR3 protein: CASSNQYPGGETQYF

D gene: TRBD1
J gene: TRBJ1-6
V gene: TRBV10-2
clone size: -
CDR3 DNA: TGCGCCAGCAGTCCAGGAGAAGGGGGCACAAATTCACCCCTCCACTTT
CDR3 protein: CASSPGEGGTNSPLHF

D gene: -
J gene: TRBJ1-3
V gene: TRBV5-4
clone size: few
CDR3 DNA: TGTGCCAGCAGCCCAGGCCGTTCAGTTGGAAACACCATATATTTT
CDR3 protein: CASSPGRSVGNTIYF

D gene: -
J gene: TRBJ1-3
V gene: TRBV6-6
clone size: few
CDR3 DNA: TGTGCCACAGGACTTGGAAACACCATATATTTT
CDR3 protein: CATGLGNTIYF

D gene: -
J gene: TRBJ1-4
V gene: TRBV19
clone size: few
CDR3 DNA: TGTGCCAGTAGTAGGAGAGATAATGAAAAACTGTTTTTT
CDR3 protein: CASSRRDNEKLFF

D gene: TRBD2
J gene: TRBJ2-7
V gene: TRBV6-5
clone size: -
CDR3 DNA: TGTGCCAGCAGTGGCACTAGCGGGGGGGCCCACGAGCAGTACTTC
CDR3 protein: CASSGTSGGAHEQYF